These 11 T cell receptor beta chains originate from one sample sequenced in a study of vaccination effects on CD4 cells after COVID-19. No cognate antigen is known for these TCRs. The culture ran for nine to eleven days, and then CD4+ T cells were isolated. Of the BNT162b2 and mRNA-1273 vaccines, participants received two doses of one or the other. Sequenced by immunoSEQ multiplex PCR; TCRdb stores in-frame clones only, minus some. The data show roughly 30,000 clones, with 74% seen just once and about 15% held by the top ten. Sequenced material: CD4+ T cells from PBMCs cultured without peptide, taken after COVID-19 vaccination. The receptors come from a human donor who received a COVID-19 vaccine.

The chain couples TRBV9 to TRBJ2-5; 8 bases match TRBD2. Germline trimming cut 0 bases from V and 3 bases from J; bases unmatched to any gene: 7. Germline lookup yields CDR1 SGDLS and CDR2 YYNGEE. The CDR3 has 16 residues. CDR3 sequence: CASSVDLAGPKETQYF. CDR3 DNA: TGTGCCAGCAGCGTAGACCTAGCGGGCCCGAAAGAGACCCAGTACTTC.

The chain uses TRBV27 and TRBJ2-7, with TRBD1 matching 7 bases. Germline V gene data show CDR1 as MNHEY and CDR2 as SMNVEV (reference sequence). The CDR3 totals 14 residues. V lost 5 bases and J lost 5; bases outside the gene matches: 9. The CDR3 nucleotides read TGTGCCAGCAGTATCACGACAGGGTTCGACGAGCAGTACTTC. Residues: CASSITTGFDEQYF.

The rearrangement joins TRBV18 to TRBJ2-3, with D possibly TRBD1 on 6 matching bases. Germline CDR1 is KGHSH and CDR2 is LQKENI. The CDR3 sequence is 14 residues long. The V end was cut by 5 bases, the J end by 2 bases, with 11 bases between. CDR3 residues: CASSLDSHTDTQYF. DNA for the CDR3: TGTGCCAGCTCATTGGACAGCCACACAGATACGCAGTATTTT.

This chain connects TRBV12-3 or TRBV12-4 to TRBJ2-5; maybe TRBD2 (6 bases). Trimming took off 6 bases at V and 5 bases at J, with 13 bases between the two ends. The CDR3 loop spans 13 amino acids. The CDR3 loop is CASREGYRETQYF. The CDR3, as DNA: TGTGCCAGCAGGGAGGGGTATAGGGAGACCCAGTACTTC.

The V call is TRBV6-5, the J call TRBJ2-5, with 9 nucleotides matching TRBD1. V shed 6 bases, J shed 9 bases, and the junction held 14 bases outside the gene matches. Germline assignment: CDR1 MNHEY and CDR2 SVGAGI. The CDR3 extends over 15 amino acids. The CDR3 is CASSPGQGRFLAQYF. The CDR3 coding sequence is TGTGCCAGCAGCCCCGGACAGGGGAGGTTCTTAGCCCAGTACTTC.

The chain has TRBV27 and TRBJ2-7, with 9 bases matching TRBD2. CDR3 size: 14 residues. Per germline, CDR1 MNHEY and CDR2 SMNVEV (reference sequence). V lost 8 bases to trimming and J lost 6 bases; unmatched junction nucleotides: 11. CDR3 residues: CASGSSGTGSEQYF. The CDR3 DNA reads TGTGCCAGCGGTTCTAGCGGGACGGGCTCCGAGCAGTACTTC.

The CDR3 loop is CASSEGGGYGQYF. The CDR3 nucleotides are TGTGCCAGCAGTGAAGGGGGAGGGTATGGGCAGTACTTC. This chain joins TRBV6-1 and TRBJ2-7; TRBD2 matches 7 bases. V lost 1 base to trimming and J lost 9 bases; unmatched junction nucleotides: 6. Germline CDR1 is MNHNS and CDR2 is SASEGT. The CDR3 runs to 13 residues.

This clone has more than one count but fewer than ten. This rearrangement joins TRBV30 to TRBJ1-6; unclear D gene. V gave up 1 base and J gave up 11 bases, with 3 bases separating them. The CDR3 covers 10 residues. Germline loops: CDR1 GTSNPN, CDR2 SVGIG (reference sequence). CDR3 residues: CAWSGPPLHF. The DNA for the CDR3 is TGTGCCTGGAGTGGTCCACCCCTCCACTTT.

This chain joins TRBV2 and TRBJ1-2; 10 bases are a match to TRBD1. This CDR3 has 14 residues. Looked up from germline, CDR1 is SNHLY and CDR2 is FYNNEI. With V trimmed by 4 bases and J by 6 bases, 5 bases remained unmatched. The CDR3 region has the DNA TGTGCCAGCAGTGTATACGGGACAGGGGATGGCTACACCTTC. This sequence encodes CASSVYGTGDGYTF.

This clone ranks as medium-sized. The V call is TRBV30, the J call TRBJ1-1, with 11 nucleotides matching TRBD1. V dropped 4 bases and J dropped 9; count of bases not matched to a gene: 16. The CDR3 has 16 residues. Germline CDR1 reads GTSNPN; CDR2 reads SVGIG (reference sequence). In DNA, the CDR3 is TGTGCCTGGATGACTTTCCCGGGACAGGGGGTGGGAAAAGCTTTCTTT. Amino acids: CAWMTFPGQGVGKAFF.

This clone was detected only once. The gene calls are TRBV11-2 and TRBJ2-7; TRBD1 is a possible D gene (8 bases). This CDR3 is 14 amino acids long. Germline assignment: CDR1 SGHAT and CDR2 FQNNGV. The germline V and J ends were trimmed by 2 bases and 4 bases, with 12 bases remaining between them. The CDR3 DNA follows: TGTGCCAGCAGCTTAACAGGGGGGGGGTACGAGCAGTACTTC. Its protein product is CASSLTGGGYEQYF.